This T cell receptor beta chain comes out of a study of shared clonotypes between healthy human individuals. Study as a whole: The donors, a couple of women and a few men, were aged 18 to 49.

Trimming at V came to 5 bases and at J to 8 bases, leaving 12 bases not matched to a gene. The CDR3 extends over 15 amino acids. Germline CDR1 SGHTA, CDR2 FQGNSA. The study's findings and limits: Sequencing depth was expected to affect clonotype sharing among donors. Blood alone was sampled, and tissue repertoires likely differ.

Replicate PCRs were loaded with around 0.3 ug DNA from unsorted PBMC, 30,000 or so T cell genomes. TCRdb keeps only in-frame clones here, not all; method: immunoSEQ multiplex PCR. The data contain about 560,000 clones, around 78% of them seen just once; the ten biggest clones take up 12%. With regard to this clone: As yet, its antigen is unknown.

Sequences were obtained from PBMCs. This chain links TRBV7-2 with TRBJ1-2; 9 nucleotides line up with TRBD1. This TCR came from a woman in her 40s in good health. Some clones in this sample may be carry-over from other donors' samples. The CDR3 DNA sequence: TGTGCCAGCAGCACTAACCCGGGACAGGGAGTGGGCTACACCTTC. Residues: CASSTNPGQGVGYTF.